Listed below are T cell receptor beta chains from one sample, sequenced in a study of blood T cell repertoires in COVID-19. TCRdb's table, derived via immunoSEQ multiplex PCR, lists solely in-frame clones and lacks some. Of about 81,000 clones listed, roughly nine tenths are singletons. The sequenced sample was peripheral blood. Receptor source: a woman older than 75 with active COVID-19. CDR3s leave out the opening cysteine and the closing phenylalanine or tryptophan. The order of the fields is J gene, clone size, V gene, CDR3 protein. A row's size may be missing; if present it is once, few, many or a size class.

j_gene: TRBJ2-1; abundance: NA; v_gene: TRBV11-2; CDR3aa: ASSLYGGRALNEQF
j_gene: TRBJ2-1; abundance: NA; v_gene: TRBV7-2; CDR3aa: ASSLPPGLREQF
j_gene: TRBJ2-7; abundance: NA; v_gene: TRBV7-8; CDR3aa: ASSLAPGGSGSTLNSYEQY
j_gene: TRBJ2-5; abundance: NA; v_gene: TRBV5-1; CDR3aa: ASSGKLAGGAETQY
j_gene: TRBJ2-3; abundance: NA; v_gene: TRBV5-4; CDR3aa: ASSLGGQGQDTQY
j_gene: TRBJ1-1; abundance: NA; v_gene: TRBV30; CDR3aa: AWSGRLNTEAF
j_gene: TRBJ2-3; abundance: NA; v_gene: TRBV12-3/TRBV12-4; CDR3aa: ASSTLATDTQY
j_gene: TRBJ2-3; abundance: NA; v_gene: TRBV7-2; CDR3aa: ASSLLPGFTDTQY
j_gene: TRBJ2-1; abundance: NA; v_gene: TRBV4-3; CDR3aa: ASSQDLPAGGRVNEQF
j_gene: TRBJ2-1; abundance: NA; v_gene: TRBV27; CDR3aa: ASSLAGSSYNEQF
j_gene: TRBJ2-7; abundance: NA; v_gene: TRBV9; CDR3aa: ASSVGDRALYEQY
j_gene: TRBJ2-2; abundance: once; v_gene: TRBV4-1; CDR3aa: ASSQDPGTGELF
j_gene: TRBJ1-3; abundance: NA; v_gene: TRBV9; CDR3aa: ASSVALPGSGNTIY
j_gene: TRBJ2-7; abundance: once; v_gene: TRBV19; CDR3aa: ASSSRDLYYEQY
j_gene: TRBJ2-1; abundance: NA; v_gene: TRBV5-1; CDR3aa: ASSSLAGVVDEQF
j_gene: TRBJ2-5; abundance: NA; v_gene: TRBV7-8; CDR3aa: ASSRQGAFGETQY
j_gene: TRBJ1-6; abundance: few; v_gene: TRBV3-1/TRBV3-2; CDR3aa: ASSQAEAPLH
j_gene: TRBJ1-2; abundance: NA; v_gene: TRBV7-2; CDR3aa: ASSTLQGINGYT
j_gene: TRBJ2-1; abundance: NA; v_gene: TRBV7-9; CDR3aa: ASTSFERAGSREQF
j_gene: TRBJ1-1; abundance: NA; v_gene: TRBV11-2; CDR3aa: ASSFGQDQNTEAF
j_gene: TRBJ1-2; abundance: NA; v_gene: TRBV6-1; CDR3aa: ASSEVGTYGYT
j_gene: TRBJ2-3; abundance: NA; v_gene: TRBV19; CDR3aa: ASSRTISTDTQY
j_gene: TRBJ2-1; abundance: few; v_gene: TRBV7-2; CDR3aa: ASSLMVWGLDEDNEQF
j_gene: TRBJ2-3; abundance: once; v_gene: TRBV5-6; CDR3aa: ASSSLAGVTDTQY
j_gene: TRBJ1-2; abundance: NA; v_gene: TRBV5-4; CDR3aa: ASSTDSYGYT
j_gene: TRBJ2-7; abundance: NA; v_gene: TRBV7-2; CDR3aa: ASSLEQGYEQY
j_gene: TRBJ2-2; abundance: NA; v_gene: TRBV27; CDR3aa: ASSLRQTAGSTGELF
j_gene: TRBJ1-1; abundance: NA; v_gene: TRBV5-6; CDR3aa: ASSLGQARGEAF
j_gene: TRBJ2-3; abundance: NA; v_gene: TRBV25-1; CDR3aa: ASSEPFGTSGRTDTQY
j_gene: TRBJ2-1; abundance: NA; v_gene: TRBV6-2/TRBV6-3; CDR3aa: ASSYRGTGNEQF
j_gene: TRBJ2-7; abundance: NA; v_gene: TRBV6-6; CDR3aa: ASSWTEVYEQY
j_gene: TRBJ2-3; abundance: NA; v_gene: TRBV6-6; CDR3aa: ASSSPGLAEGDTQY
j_gene: TRBJ2-5; abundance: NA; v_gene: TRBV7-3; CDR3aa: ASSPSSTGEETQY
j_gene: TRBJ1-2; abundance: once; v_gene: TRBV27; CDR3aa: ASSSQDRGGGYT
j_gene: TRBJ1-5; abundance: NA; v_gene: TRBV5-5; CDR3aa: ASSLGFGVNQPQH
j_gene: TRBJ2-3; abundance: NA; v_gene: TRBV13; CDR3aa: ASSGTSGNLDGTDTQY
j_gene: TRBJ2-1; abundance: NA; v_gene: TRBV4-3; CDR3aa: ASSQISSGSSYNEQF